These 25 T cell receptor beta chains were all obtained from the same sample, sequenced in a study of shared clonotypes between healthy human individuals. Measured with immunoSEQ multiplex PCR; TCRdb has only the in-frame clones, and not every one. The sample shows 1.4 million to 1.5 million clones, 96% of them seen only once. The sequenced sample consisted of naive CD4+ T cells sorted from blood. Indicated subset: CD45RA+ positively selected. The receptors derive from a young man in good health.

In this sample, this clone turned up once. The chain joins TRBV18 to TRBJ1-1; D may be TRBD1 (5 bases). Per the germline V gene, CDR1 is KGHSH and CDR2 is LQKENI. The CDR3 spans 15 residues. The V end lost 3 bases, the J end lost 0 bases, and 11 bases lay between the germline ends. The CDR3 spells CASSPATAMNTEAFF. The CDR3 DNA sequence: TGTGCCAGCTCACCTGCGACAGCCATGAACACTGAAGCTTTCTTT.

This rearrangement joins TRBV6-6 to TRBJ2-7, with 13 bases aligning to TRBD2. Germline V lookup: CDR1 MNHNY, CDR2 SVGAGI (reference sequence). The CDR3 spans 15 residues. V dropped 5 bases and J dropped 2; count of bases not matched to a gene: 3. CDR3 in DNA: TGTGCCAGCAGTGGGACTAGCGGGGTTACCTACGAGCAGTACTTC. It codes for CASSGTSGVTYEQYF.

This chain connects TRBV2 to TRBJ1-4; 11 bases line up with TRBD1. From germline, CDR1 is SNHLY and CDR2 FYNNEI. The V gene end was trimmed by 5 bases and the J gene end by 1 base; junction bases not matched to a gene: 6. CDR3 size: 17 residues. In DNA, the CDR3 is TGTGCCAGCAGTCGGGACAGGGGGTACGGAACTAATGAAAAACTGTTTTTT. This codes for CASSRDRGYGTNEKLFF.

For the CDR3, the DNA is TGTGCCAGTAGTATCCCCAGGGGCAATGAGCAGTTCTTC. Its translation is CASSIPRGNEQFF. The rearrangement joins TRBV19 to TRBJ2-1, with a weak D call TRBD1 (6 bases). The CDR3 is made up of 13 amino acids. V lost 3 bases, J lost 6 bases, and 9 bases lay in between. In germline, CDR1 is LNHDA, CDR2 SQIVND (reference sequence). The complete variable domain, with remaining parts taken from reference TRBV19 and TRBJ2-1, reads DGGITQSPKYLFRKEGQNVTLSCEQNLNHDAMYWYRQDPGQGLRLIYYSQIVNDFQKGDIAEGYSVSREKKESFPLTVTSAQKNPTAFYLCASSIPRGNEQFFGPGTRLTVL.

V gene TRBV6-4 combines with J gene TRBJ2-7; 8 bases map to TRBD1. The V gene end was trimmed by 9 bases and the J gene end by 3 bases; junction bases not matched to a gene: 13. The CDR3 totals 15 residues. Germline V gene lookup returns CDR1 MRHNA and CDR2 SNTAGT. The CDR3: CARPYGQGANYEQYF. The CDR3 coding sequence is TGTGCCAGACCCTATGGACAGGGAGCGAACTACGAGCAGTACTTC.

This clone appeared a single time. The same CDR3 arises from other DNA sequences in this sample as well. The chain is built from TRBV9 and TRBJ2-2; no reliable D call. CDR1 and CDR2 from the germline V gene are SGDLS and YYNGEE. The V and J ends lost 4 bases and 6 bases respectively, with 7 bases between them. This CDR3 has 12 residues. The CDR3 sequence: CASSPLAGELFF. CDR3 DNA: TGTGCCAGCAGCCCCCTCGCCGGGGAGCTGTTTTTT.

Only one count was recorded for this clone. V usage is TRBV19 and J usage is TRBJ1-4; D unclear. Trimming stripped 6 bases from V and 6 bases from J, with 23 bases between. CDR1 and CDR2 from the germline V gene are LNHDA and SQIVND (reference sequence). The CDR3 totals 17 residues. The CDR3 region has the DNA TGTGCCAGTAGATCAGTGAGGTCGGGGAGACGGGATGAAAAACTGTTTTTT. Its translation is CASRSVRSGRRDEKLFF.

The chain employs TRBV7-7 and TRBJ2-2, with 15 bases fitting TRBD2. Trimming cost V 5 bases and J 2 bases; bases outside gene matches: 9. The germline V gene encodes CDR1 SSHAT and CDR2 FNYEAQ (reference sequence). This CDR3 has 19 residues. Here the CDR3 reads CASSLSRTSGRVNTGELFF. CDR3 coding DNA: TGTGCCAGCAGCCTCTCAAGGACTAGCGGGAGGGTCAACACCGGGGAGCTGTTTTTT.

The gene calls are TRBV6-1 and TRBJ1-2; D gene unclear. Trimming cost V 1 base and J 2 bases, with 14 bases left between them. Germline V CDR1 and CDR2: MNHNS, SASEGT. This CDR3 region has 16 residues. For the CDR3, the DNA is TGTGCCAGCAGTGAAGAGAGAGGGTACATCAACTATGGCTACACCTTC. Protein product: CASSEERGYINYGYTF.

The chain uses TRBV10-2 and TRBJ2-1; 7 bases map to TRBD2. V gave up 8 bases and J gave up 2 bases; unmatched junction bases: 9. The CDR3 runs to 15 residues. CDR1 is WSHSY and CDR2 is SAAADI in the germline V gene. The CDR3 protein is CASVTTSRAYNEQFF. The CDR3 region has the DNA TGCGCCAGCGTCACGACTAGCCGGGCCTACAATGAGCAGTTCTTC.

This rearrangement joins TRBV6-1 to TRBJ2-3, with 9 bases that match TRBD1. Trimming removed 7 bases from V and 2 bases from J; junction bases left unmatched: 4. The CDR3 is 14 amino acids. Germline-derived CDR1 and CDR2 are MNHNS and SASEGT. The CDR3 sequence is CASIGTGITDTQYF. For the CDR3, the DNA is TGTGCCAGCATAGGGACAGGGATCACAGATACGCAGTATTTT.

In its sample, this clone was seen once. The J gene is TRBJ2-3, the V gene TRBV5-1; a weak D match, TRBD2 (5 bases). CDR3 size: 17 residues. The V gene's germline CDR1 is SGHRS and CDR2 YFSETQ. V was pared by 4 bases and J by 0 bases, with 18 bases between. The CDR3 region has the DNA TGCGCCAGCAGCCGGGCGGGTGAGCGAACTAGCACAGATACGCAGTATTTT. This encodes CASSRAGERTSTDTQYF.

This CDR3 reads CSVQQLMNTEAFF. CDR3 coding DNA: TGCAGCGTTCAGCAGCTCATGAACACTGAAGCTTTCTTT. The chain couples TRBV29-1 to TRBJ1-1; the D is unclear. The CDR3 has 13 amino acids. Germline CDR1 reads SQVTM; CDR2 reads ANQGSEA. The ends were cut back, 5 bases at V and 0 bases at J, with 10 bases in the middle. The variable domain in full, with the rest retrieved from reference TRBV29-1 and TRBJ1-1, is SAVISQKPSRDICQRGTSLTIQCQVDSQVTMMFWYRQQPGQSLTLIATANQGSEATYESGFVIDKFPISRPNLTFSTLTVSNMSPEDSSIYLCSVQQLMNTEAFFGQGTRLTVV.

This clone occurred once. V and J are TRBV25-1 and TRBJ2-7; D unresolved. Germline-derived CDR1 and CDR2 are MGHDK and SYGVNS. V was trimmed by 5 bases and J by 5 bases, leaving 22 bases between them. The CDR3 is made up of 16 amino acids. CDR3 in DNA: TGTGCCAGCAGTAATCCCTCTATCCGGTCAGGAAACGAGCAGTACTTC. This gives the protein CASSNPSIRSGNEQYF.

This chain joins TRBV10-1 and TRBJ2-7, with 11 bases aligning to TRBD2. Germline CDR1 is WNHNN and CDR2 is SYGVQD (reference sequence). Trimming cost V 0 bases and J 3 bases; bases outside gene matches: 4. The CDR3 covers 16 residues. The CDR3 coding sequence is TGCGCCAGCAGTGAGTCGGGGACTAGCGGAGTCTACGAGCAGTACTTC. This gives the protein CASSESGTSGVYEQYF.

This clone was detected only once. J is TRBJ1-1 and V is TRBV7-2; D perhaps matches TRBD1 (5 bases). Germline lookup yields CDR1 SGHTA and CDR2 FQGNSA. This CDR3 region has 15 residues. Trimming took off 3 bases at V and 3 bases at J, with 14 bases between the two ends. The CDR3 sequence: CASSLGAPGDTEAFF. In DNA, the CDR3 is TGTGCCAGCAGCTTGGGAGCCCCGGGGGACACTGAAGCTTTCTTT.

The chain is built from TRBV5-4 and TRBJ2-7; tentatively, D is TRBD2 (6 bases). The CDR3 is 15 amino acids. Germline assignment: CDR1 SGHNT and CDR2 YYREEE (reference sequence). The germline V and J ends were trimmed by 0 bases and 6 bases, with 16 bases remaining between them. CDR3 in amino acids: CASSLVLGSIGEQYF. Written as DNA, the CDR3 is TGTGCCAGCAGCTTGGTCCTCGGGAGTATAGGCGAGCAGTACTTC.

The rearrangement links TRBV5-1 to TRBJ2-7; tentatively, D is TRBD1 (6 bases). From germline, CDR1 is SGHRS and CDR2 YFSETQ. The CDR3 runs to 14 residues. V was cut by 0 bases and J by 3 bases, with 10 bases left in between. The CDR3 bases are TGCGCCAGCAGCTTGGATGTAGGGGGCTACGAGCAGTACTTC. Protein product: CASSLDVGGYEQYF.

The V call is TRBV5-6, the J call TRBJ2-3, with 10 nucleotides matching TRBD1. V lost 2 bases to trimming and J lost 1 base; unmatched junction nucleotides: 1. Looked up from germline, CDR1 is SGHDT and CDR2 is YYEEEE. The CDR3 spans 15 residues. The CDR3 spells CASSFDRGRTDTQYF. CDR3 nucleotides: TGTGCCAGCAGCTTCGACAGGGGGCGCACAGATACGCAGTATTTT.

The CDR3 region is CASSKDRVQETQYF. Here the CDR3 DNA reads TGTGCCAGCAGTAAGGACAGGGTTCAAGAGACCCAGTACTTC. This chain uses TRBV2 with TRBJ2-5; 8 nucleotides agree with TRBD1. Germline CDR1 and CDR2: SNHLY and FYNNEI. This CDR3 is built from 14 residues. V gave up 5 bases and J gave up 2 bases; unmatched junction bases: 4.

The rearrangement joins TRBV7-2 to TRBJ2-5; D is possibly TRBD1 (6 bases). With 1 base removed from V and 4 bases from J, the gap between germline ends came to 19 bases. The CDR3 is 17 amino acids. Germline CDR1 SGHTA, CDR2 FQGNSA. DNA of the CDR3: TGTGCCAGCAGCTTAGGGTGGGCGACAGGCCGGCGAGAGACCCAGTACTTC. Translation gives CASSLGWATGRRETQYF.

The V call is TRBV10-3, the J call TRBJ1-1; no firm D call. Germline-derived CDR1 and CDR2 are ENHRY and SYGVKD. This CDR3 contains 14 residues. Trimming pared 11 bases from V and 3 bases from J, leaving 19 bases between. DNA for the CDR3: TGTGCCTTCTGGGTCGGGGAGAGGTACACTGAAGCTTTCTTT. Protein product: CAFWVGERYTEAFF.

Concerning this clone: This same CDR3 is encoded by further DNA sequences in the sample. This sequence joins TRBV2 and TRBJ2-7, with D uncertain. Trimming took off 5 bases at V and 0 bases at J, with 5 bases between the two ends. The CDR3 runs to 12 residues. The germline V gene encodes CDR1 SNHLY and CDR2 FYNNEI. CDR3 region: CASSFSSYEQYF. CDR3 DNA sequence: TGTGCCAGCAGTTTTAGCTCCTACGAGCAGTACTTC.

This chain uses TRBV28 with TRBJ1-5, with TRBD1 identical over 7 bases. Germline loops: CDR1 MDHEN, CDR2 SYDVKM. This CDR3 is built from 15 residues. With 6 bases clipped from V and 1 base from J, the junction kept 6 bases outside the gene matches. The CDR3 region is CASRADRPSNQPQHF. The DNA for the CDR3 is TGTGCCAGCAGAGCGGACAGGCCAAGCAATCAGCCCCAGCATTTT.

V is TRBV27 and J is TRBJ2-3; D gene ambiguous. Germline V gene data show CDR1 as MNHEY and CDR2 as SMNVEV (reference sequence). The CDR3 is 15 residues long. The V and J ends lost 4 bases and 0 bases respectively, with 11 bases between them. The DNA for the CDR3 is TGTGCCAGCAGTTCGACACTACCTAGCACAGATACGCAGTATTTT. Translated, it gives CASSSTLPSTDTQYF.